These T cell receptor beta chains were read from a single sample in a study of blood T cell repertoires in COVID-19. The table came from immunoSEQ multiplex PCR; TCRdb's copy has only in-frame clones and leaves some out. The table has nearly 350,000 clones, about 90% seen once. Source material: peripheral blood. Every receptor here comes from a woman between 65 and 79 years old with COVID-19, enrolled during active disease. The CDR3 runs from the conserved cysteine through the conserved F or W. A D gene is named only where the DNA matches it firmly. Not every row has a clone size; where given, it reads once, few, many or a size class.

clone_size	d_call	v_call	j_call	cdr3_aa	cdr3_nt
few	TRBD2	TRBV5-1	TRBJ2-2	CASIWGGANTGELFF	TGCGCCAGCATCTGGGGGGGTGCGAACACCGGGGAGCTGTTTTTT
-	TRBD1	TRBV6-5	TRBJ1-2	CASSSRDREGYTF	TGTGCCAGCAGTAGCCGGGACAGGGAGGGCTACACCTTC
-	TRBD1	TRBV5-1	TRBJ1-1	CASSSRQGINTEAFF	TGCGCCAGCAGCTCCCGACAGGGCATAAACACTGAAGCTTTCTTT
-	-	TRBV19	TRBJ1-3	CASSTTGISGNTIYF	TGTGCCAGTAGTACGACAGGAATCTCTGGAAACACCATATATTTT
-	-	TRBV6-1	TRBJ1-2	CASSEGGGYGYTF	TGTGCCAGCAGTGAAGGAGGGGGTTATGGCTACACCTTC
-	TRBD1	TRBV18	TRBJ2-4	CASSQGTGGMKNIQYF	TGTGCCAGCTCCCAAGGGACAGGGGGCATGAAAAACATTCAGTACTTC
-	TRBD2	TRBV7-6	TRBJ2-3	CASSPLAGSADTQYF	TGTGCCAGCAGCCCACTAGCGGGGAGCGCAGATACGCAGTATTTT
-	TRBD2	TRBV24-1	TRBJ2-1	CATSDAGLAGGSSYNEQFF	TGTGCCACCAGTGATGCGGGACTAGCGGGGGGGAGCTCCTACAATGAGCAGTTCTTC
-	-	TRBV6-2/TRBV6-3	TRBJ2-1	CASSLLTSGRGNEQFF	TGTGCCAGCAGTCTCCTGACTAGTGGCCGTGGCAATGAGCAGTTCTTC
-	-	TRBV10-1	TRBJ1-1	CASSDLRVGAFF	TGCGCCAGCAGTGACCTTCGGGTCGGAGCTTTCTTT
-	TRBD1	TRBV15	TRBJ1-2	CATSRVLGQGLGGYTF	TGTGCCACCAGCAGAGTTCTGGGACAGGGCTTGGGAGGCTACACCTTC
-	TRBD2	TRBV6-5	TRBJ2-5	CASSLAGGQETQYF	TGTGCCAGCAGTCTAGCGGGGGGGCAGGAGACCCAGTACTTC
few	-	TRBV7-2	TRBJ1-1	CASSPIDGAVEAFF	TGTGCCAGCAGCCCCATCGATGGGGCGGTTGAAGCTTTCTTT
-	TRBD2	TRBV3-1/TRBV3-2	TRBJ2-1	CASSQGLAGSNEQFF	TGTGCCAGCAGCCAGGGACTAGCGGGGAGCAATGAGCAGTTCTTC
once	-	TRBV7-3	TRBJ1-5	CASILGGISLNQPQHF	TGTGCCAGCATCCTGGGGGGTATTTCACTCAATCAGCCCCAGCATTTT
-	TRBD1	TRBV19	TRBJ1-2	CASSPRDRMDYGYTF	TGTGCCAGTAGTCCCCGGGACAGGATGGACTATGGCTACACCTTC
-	-	TRBV12-3/TRBV12-4	TRBJ1-5	CASSLGGGQPQHF	TGTGCCAGCAGTTTAGGGGGGGGTCAGCCCCAGCATTTT
-	TRBD1	TRBV4-1	TRBJ1-2	CASSQGTGGLDYGYTF	TGCGCCAGCAGCCAGGGAACAGGGGGCCTCGACTATGGCTACACCTTC
-	TRBD2	TRBV5-1	TRBJ2-3	CASSLDSRGGPNTQYF	TGCGCCAGCAGCTTGGATTCGCGGGGGGGTCCAAATACGCAGTATTTT
-	TRBD1	TRBV5-5	TRBJ1-1	CASSPGQGSNTEAFF	TGTGCCAGCAGTCCGGGACAGGGATCGAACACTGAAGCTTTCTTT
-	TRBD1	TRBV29-1	TRBJ1-3	CSATGVSGNTIYF	TGCAGCGCGACAGGGGTCTCTGGAAACACCATATATTTT
-	-	TRBV5-4	TRBJ2-3	CAGKTGTTDTQYF	TGTGCCGGAAAGACAGGGACTACAGATACGCAGTATTTT
-	-	TRBV5-1	TRBJ2-3	CASRGGQFYTDTQYF	TGCGCCAGCAGGGGGGGACAGTTCTACACAGATACGCAGTATTTT
-	TRBD1	TRBV7-9	TRBJ1-1	CASSLLAGGTEAFF	TGTGCCAGCAGCTTACTCGCAGGGGGCACTGAAGCTTTCTTT
-	TRBD1	TRBV7-2	TRBJ2-6	CASSFSFRGRSGANVLTF	TGTGCCAGCAGCTTTAGCTTCAGGGGGCGCTCTGGGGCCAACGTCCTGACTTTC
-	TRBD1	TRBV28	TRBJ2-5	CASSPLYRGQETQYF	TGTGCCAGCAGTCCCCTCTACAGGGGTCAAGAGACCCAGTACTTC
-	-	TRBV6-5	TRBJ1-3	CATSVAFSGNTIYF	TGTGCCACTAGTGTGGCCTTTTCTGGAAACACCATATATTTT
-	-	TRBV2	TRBJ2-7	CASIPGTTYEQYF	TGTGCCAGCATACCTGGGACAACCTACGAGCAGTACTTC
-	-	TRBV7-2	TRBJ2-5	CAIGRIFPGETQYF	TGTGCAATAGGGAGGATCTTCCCCGGGGAGACCCAGTACTTC
-	-	TRBV18	TRBJ1-6	CASSPRGPNSPLHF	TGTGCCAGCTCACCGAGAGGGCCCAATTCACCCCTCCACTTT
-	-	TRBV6-5	TRBJ2-7	CASRGGDSYEQYF	TGTGCCAGCAGAGGCGGGGACTCCTACGAGCAGTACTTC
-	-	TRBV19	TRBJ2-1	CASCDGGEQFF	TGTGCCAGTTGTGACGGGGGTGAGCAGTTCTTC
-	TRBD1	TRBV5-1	TRBJ1-6	CASSLVGQDNSPLHF	TGCGCCAGCAGCTTGGTGGGACAGGATAATTCACCCCTCCACTTT
-	TRBD1	TRBV4-1	TRBJ1-2	CASSQTGTGTGSGYTF	TGCGCCAGCAGCCAAACCGGAACCGGGACAGGGTCAGGCTACACCTTC
-	TRBD1	TRBV5-1	TRBJ1-2	CASSRQGIDYGYTF	TGCGCCAGCAGCAGACAGGGAATCGACTATGGCTACACCTTC
-	-	TRBV13	TRBJ1-1	CASSLAGPGTEAFF	TGTGCCAGCAGCTTAGCAGGGCCGGGCACTGAAGCTTTCTTT
-	-	TRBV7-9	TRBJ1-2	CASSFSHLTGDYGYTF	TGTGCCAGCAGCTTTTCTCACTTGACAGGCGACTATGGCTACACCTTC
-	TRBD1	TRBV5-1	TRBJ1-1	CASSLAWTGLNTEAFF	TGCGCCAGCAGCTTGGCCTGGACAGGTCTGAACACTGAAGCTTTCTTT
-	-	TRBV5-1	TRBJ2-7	CASSLAGSVGEQYF	TGCGCCAGCAGCTTGGCGGGGAGTGTCGGCGAGCAGTACTTC
-	TRBD2	TRBV27	TRBJ2-5	CASSPMTSGGPGKTQYF	TGTGCCAGCAGTCCAATGACTAGCGGGGGGCCCGGGAAGACCCAGTACTTC
-	TRBD1	TRBV7-9	TRBJ2-5	CASSPAWAGGRETQYF	TGTGCCAGCAGCCCCGCCTGGGCAGGGGGAAGGGAGACCCAGTACTTC
-	-	TRBV7-9	TRBJ1-1	CASSPKSGFWGGKNTEAFF	TGTGCCAGCAGCCCCAAAAGCGGTTTTTGGGGGGGTAAGAACACTGAAGCTTTCTTT
-	-	TRBV7-2	TRBJ2-4	CASSLAWGLFFGKNIQYF	TGTGCCAGCAGCTTAGCTTGGGGACTCTTTTTTGGCAAAAACATTCAGTACTTC
once	TRBD2	TRBV3-1/TRBV3-2	TRBJ2-4	CASSQDPLAGGERNIQYF	TGTGCCAGCAGCCAAGATCCCCTAGCGGGGGGGGAGAGAAACATTCAGTACTTC
-	-	TRBV6-5	TRBJ1-2	CASRAGRSYGYTF	TGTGCCAGCAGGGCAGGGAGGAGCTATGGCTACACCTTC
-	-	TRBV3-1/TRBV3-2	TRBJ2-5	CASSQVFELGAQETQYF	TGTGCCAGCAGCCAAGTTTTCGAGCTAGGGGCCCAAGAGACCCAGTACTTC
-	TRBD1	TRBV19	TRBJ1-2	CASLDRAGNYGYTF	TGTGCCAGTCTCGACAGGGCGGGGAACTATGGCTACACCTTC
-	-	TRBV12-2	TRBJ1-4	CASRSSGGVNEKLFF	TGTGCAAGTCGCTCTTCAGGGGGAGTTAATGAAAAACTGTTTTTT
-	-	TRBV27	TRBJ2-5	CASSLRGSPYQETQYF	TGTGCCAGCAGTTTAAGGGGCTCCCCATACCAAGAGACCCAGTACTTC
-	TRBD2	TRBV7-7	TRBJ2-2	CASSSGLAGGPGELFF	TGTGCCAGCAGCTCTGGACTAGCGGGGGGACCCGGGGAGCTGTTTTTT
-	-	TRBV6-5	TRBJ1-2	CASSYSGASNYGYTF	TGTGCCAGCAGTTACTCTGGGGCGTCAAACTATGGCTACACCTTC
-	TRBD1	TRBV28	TRBJ1-2	CASRPITGDYGYTF	TGTGCCAGCAGGCCGATTACAGGGGACTATGGCTACACCTTC
-	-	TRBV11-2	TRBJ2-2	CASSLGWPGELFF	TGTGCCAGCAGCTTAGGATGGCCGGGGGAGCTGTTTTTT
-	-	TRBV5-6	TRBJ1-3	CASSLMSSGNTIYF	TGTGCCAGCAGCTTGATGAGCTCTGGAAACACCATATATTTT